This T cell receptor beta chain was identified during a study of shared clonotypes between healthy human individuals. Findings and caveats of the study: Clonotypes that were shared across a few donors made up roughly 5% of naive CD4 clonotypes.

Replicate PCRs from sorted subsets contained about 200 ng DNA, which is some 30,000 T cell genomes. How the authors handled the data: ImmunoSEQ sequences covered only the junction and lacked quality scores; filtering therefore differed. TCRdb keeps only in-frame clones here, not all; method: immunoSEQ multiplex PCR. That table furnishes V, J and clone size, whereas the DNA furnished D and trimming. This table has 550,000 to 850,000 clones, over 55% appearing once. Of note for this clone: What it binds is unknown.

V dropped 4 bases and J dropped 7 bases, with 20 bases sitting between them. Germline V gene lookup returns CDR1 SGHDT and CDR2 YYEEEE. The CDR3 covers 16 residues. This sequence originates from a woman aged 30 to 39 in good health. This chain joins TRBV5-6 and TRBJ1-4, with D tentatively TRBD1 (5 bases). Input material: memory CD4+ T cells sorted from blood. Indicated subset: CD45RA-negative fraction. CDR3 nucleotide sequence: TGTGCCAGCAGCGACCTCGGGGCCCGCCGTGGTGAAAAACTGTTTTTT. Protein: CASSDLGARRGEKLFF.